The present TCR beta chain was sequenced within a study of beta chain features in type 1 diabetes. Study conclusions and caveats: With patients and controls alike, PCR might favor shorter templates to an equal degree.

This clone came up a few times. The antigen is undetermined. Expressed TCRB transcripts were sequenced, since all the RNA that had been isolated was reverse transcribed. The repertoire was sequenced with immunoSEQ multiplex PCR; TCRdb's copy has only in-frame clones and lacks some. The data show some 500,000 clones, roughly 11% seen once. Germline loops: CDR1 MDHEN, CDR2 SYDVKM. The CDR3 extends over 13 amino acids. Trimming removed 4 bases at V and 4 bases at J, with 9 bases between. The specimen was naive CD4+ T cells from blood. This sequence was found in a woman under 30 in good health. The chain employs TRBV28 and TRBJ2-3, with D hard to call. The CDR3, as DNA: TGTGCCAGCAGTTCAACTAACTCAGATACGCAGTATTTT. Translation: CASSSTNSDTQYF.